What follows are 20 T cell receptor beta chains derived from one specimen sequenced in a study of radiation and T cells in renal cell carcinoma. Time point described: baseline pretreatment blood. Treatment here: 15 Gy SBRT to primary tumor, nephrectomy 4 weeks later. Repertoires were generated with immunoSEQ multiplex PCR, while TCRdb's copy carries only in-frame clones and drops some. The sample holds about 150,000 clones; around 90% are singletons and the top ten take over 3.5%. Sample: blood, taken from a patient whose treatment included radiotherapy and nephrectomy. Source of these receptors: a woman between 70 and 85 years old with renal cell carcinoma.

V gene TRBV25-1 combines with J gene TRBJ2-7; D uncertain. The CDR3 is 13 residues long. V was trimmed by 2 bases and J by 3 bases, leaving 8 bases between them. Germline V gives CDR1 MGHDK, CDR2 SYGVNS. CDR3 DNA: TGTGCCAGCAGTGAAGTCGGCGGCTACGAGCAGTACTTC. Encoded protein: CASSEVGGYEQYF.

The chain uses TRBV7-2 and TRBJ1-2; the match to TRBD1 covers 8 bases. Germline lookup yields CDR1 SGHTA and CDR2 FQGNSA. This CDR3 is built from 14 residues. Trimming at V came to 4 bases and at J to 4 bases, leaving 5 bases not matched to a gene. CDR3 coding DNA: TGTGCCAGCAGCTCAGGGGGCGAGCTCTATGGCTACACCTTC. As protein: CASSSGGELYGYTF.

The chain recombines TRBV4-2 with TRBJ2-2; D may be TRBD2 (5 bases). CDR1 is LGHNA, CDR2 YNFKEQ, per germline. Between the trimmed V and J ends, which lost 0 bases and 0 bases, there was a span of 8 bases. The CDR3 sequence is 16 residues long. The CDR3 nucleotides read TGTGCCAGCAGCCAAGATCTTAGCGCGAACACCGGGGAGCTGTTTTTT. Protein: CASSQDLSANTGELFF.

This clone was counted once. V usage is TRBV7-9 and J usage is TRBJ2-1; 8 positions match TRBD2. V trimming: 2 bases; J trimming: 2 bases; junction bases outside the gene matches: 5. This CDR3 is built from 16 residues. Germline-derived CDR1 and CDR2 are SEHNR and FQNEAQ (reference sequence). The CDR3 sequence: CASSLKIAGPYNEQFF. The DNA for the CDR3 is TGTGCCAGCAGCTTAAAGATAGCGGGGCCCTACAATGAGCAGTTCTTC.

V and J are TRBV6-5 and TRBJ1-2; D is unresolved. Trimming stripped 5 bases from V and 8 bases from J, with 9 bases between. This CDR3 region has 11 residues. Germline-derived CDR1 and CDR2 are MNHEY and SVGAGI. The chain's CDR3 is CASSETGGYTF. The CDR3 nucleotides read TGTGCCAGCAGTGAAACGGGGGGCTACACCTTC.

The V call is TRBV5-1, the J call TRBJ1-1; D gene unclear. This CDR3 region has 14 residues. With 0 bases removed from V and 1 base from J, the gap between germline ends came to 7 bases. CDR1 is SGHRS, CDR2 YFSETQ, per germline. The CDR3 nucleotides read TGCGCCAGCAGCTTGGCGACACAGAACACTGAAGCTTTCTTT. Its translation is CASSLATQNTEAFF.

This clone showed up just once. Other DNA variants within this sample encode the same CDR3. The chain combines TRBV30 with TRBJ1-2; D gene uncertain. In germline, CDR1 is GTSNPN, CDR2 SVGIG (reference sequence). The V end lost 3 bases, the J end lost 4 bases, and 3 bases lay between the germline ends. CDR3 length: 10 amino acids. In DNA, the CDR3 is TGTGCCTGGAGGGGCTATGGCTACACCTTC. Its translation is CAWRGYGYTF.

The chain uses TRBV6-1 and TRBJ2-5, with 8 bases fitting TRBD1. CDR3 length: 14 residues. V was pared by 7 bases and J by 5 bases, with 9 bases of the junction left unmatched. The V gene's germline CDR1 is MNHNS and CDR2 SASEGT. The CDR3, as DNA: TGTGCCAGCAACTGGCAGGGGGCGATCGAGACCCAGTACTTC. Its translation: CASNWQGAIETQYF.

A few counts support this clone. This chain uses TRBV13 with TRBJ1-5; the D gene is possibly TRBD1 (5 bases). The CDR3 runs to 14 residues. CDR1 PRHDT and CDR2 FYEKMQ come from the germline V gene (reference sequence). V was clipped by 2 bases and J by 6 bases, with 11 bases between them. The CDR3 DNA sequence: TGTGCCAGCAGCTTACACGGGGCCAGTCAGCCCCAGCATTTT. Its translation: CASSLHGASQPQHF.

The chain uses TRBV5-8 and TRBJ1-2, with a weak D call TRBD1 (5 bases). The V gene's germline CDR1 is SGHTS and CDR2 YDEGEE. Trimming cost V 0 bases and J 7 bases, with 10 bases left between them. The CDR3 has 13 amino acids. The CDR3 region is CASSLVGASGYTF. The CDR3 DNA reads TGTGCCAGCAGCTTGGTTGGGGCAAGTGGCTACACCTTC.

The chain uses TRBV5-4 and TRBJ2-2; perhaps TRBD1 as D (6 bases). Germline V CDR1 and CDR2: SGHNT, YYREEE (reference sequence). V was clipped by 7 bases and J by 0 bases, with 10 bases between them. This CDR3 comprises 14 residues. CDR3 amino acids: CASRDNSNTGELFF. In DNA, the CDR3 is TGTGCCAGCCGGGACAACTCGAACACCGGGGAGCTGTTTTTT.

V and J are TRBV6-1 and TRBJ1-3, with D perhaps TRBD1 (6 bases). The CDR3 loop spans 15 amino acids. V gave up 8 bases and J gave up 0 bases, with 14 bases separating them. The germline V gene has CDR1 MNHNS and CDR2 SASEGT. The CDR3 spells CASGGQFISGNTIYF. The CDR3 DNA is TGTGCCAGCGGCGGACAGTTCATCTCTGGAAACACCATATATTTT.

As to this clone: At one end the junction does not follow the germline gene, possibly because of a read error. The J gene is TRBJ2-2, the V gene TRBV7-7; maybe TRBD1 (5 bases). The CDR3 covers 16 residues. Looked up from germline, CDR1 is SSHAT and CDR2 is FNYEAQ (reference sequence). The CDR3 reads CASSLGAQAGTGELFF. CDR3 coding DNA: TGTGCTAGCAGCTTAGGGGCACAAGCAGGCACCGGGGAGCTGTTTTTT.

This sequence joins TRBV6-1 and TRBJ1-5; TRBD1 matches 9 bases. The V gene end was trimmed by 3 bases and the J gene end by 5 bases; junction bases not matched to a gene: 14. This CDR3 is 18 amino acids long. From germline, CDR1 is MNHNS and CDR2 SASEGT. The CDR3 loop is CASSDWRGGTGFYQPQHF. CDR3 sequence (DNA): TGTGCCAGCAGTGATTGGAGGGGCGGGACAGGGTTTTATCAGCCCCAGCATTTT.

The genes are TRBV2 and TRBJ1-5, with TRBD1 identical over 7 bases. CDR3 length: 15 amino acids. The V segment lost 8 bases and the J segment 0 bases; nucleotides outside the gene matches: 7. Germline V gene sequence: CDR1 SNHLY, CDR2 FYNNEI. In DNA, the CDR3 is TGTGCCAGCGGACAGGCCGAGATTAGCAATCAGCCCCAGCATTTT. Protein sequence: CASGQAEISNQPQHF.

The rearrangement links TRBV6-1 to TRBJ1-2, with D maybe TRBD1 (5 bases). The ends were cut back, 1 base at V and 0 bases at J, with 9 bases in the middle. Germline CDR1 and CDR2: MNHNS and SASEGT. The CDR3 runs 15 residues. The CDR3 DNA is TGTGCCAGCAGTGAAGGATGGGGCTCTAACTATGGCTACACCTTC. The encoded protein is CASSEGWGSNYGYTF.

The CDR3 sequence is CASSPLRLASSYNEQFF. In DNA form, the CDR3 reads TGTGCCAGCAGCCCACTACGACTGGCGAGCTCCTACAATGAGCAGTTCTTC. The genes are TRBV11-2 and TRBJ2-1; no reliable D call. Deletions cut 5 bases from V and 0 bases from J, with 17 bases between. The CDR3 totals 17 residues. Germline assignment: CDR1 SGHAT and CDR2 FQNNGV.

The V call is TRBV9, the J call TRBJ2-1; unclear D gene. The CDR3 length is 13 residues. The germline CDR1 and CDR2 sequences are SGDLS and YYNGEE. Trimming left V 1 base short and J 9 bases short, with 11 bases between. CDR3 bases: TGTGCCAGCAGCGTACACCCGGACGGTGAGCAGTTCTTC. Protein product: CASSVHPDGEQFF. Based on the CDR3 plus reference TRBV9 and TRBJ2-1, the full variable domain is DSGVTQTPKHLITATGQRVTLRCSPRSGDLSVYWYQQSLDQGLQFLIQYYNGEERAKGNILERFSAQQFPDLHSELNLSSLELGDSALYFCASSVHPDGEQFFGPGTRLTVL.

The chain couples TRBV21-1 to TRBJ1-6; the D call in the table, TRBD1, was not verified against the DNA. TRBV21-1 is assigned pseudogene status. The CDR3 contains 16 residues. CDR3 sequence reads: CASSRVHGQEDSPLHF. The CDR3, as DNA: TGTGCCAGCAGCAGAGTCCACGGACAGGAGGATTCACCCCTCCACTTT.

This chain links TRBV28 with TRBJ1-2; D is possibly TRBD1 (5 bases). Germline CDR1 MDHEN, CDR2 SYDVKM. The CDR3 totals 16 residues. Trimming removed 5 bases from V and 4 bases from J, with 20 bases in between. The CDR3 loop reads CASSPPGIGQGYGYTF. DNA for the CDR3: TGTGCCAGCAGTCCCCCAGGGATAGGGCAGGGCTATGGCTACACCTTC.